This entry lists 5 T cell receptor beta chains sequenced from one sample in a study of cytomegalovirus exposure and HLA in healthy donors. PCR involved 60 Vbeta and 13 Jbeta primers. The data were produced by immunoSEQ multiplex PCR, yet TCRdb's version contains in-frame clones alone and is incomplete. The table includes 95,000 to 150,000 clones, 70% to 85% detected once. The sequenced sample consisted of PBMCs. The receptors derive from a man in his late teens or twenties in good health and CMV-seropositive.

This clone was detected once. The chain links TRBV5-4 to TRBJ2-4; D not certain. The germline V and J ends were trimmed by 5 bases and 5 bases, with 14 bases remaining between them. Looked up from germline, CDR1 is SGHNT and CDR2 is YYREEE (reference sequence). The CDR3 totals 14 residues. For the CDR3, the DNA is TGTGCCAGCAGTTCGGTGCTAACAGAAAACATTCAGTACTTC. Amino acids: CASSSVLTENIQYF.

V usage is TRBV14 and J usage is TRBJ1-1; 7 nucleotides line up with TRBD1. Germline CDR1 and CDR2: SGHDN and FVKESK. This CDR3 spans 13 amino acids. The ends lost 3 bases at V and 4 bases at J; junction bases unmatched: 2. CDR3: CASSQYRGTEAFF. In nucleotides, the CDR3 is TGTGCCAGCAGCCAGTACAGGGGCACTGAAGCTTTCTTT.

V and J are TRBV5-1 and TRBJ1-1, with 7 bases matching TRBD1. J gave up 5 bases and V 7 bases, and 14 bases lay outside the gene matches. CDR3 length equals 15 residues. Germline CDR1 and CDR2: SGHRS and YFSETQ. The CDR3 region is CASRPNTGENTEAFF. In DNA form, the CDR3 reads TGCGCCAGCCGCCCCAACACAGGGGAAAATACTGAAGCTTTCTTT.

A note on this clone: One junction end disagrees with the germline gene, perhaps due to a read error. This sequence joins TRBV4-1 and TRBJ2-4; 15 bases agree with TRBD2. The CDR3 runs 19 residues. Per the germline V gene, CDR1 is MGHRA and CDR2 is YSYEKL. The CDR3 here is CASSQGTSGGALAKNSQYF. The CDR3 DNA reads as TGCGCCAGCAGCCAAGGGACTAGCGGGGGGGCCCTAGCCAAAAACAGTCAGTACTTC.

This clone was counted once. The junction shows a germline mismatch at one end, possibly a read error. CDR3 in amino acids: CSVRGQGTGANGLTF. CDR3 nucleotides: TGCAGCGTGAGGGGACAGGGCACTGGGGCCAACGGCCTGACTTTC. The chain employs TRBV29-1 and TRBJ2-6; 9 positions agree with TRBD1. CDR1 and CDR2 (germline): SQVTM, ANQGSEA. The CDR3 contains 15 residues.